This record concerns one TCR beta chain sequence. The sample originates from a study of blood T cell repertoires in COVID-19. Study details: The United States, Italy and Spain supplied acute and convalescent COVID-19 samples. The cDNA or gDNA used as material had been derived from T cells, B-cell-depleted T cells, or PBMCs.

As handled by the study authors: Using reference gene primer amplification, nucleated cell counts were estimated. Profiled with immunoSEQ multiplex PCR; TCRdb holds only in-frame clones, not every one. The V and J calls and clone size were taken over from that table, and D and trimming were inferred from the DNA. The sample contains about 85,000 clones, about 80% of which appear only once. The CDR3 is 13 residues long. CDR1 is MNHEY and CDR2 is SMNVEV in the germline V gene (reference sequence). V lost 3 bases to trimming and J lost 11 bases; unmatched junction nucleotides: 9. Sequencing was performed on peripheral blood. The receptor's source is a man in his sixties with acute or convalescent COVID-19. The chain employs TRBV27 and TRBJ1-1; 7 bases are shared with TRBD1. The CDR3 DNA reads as TGTGCCAGCAGTTTTGAGCAGGGACAGAGGGCTTTCTTT. Translating gives CASSFEQGQRAFF.